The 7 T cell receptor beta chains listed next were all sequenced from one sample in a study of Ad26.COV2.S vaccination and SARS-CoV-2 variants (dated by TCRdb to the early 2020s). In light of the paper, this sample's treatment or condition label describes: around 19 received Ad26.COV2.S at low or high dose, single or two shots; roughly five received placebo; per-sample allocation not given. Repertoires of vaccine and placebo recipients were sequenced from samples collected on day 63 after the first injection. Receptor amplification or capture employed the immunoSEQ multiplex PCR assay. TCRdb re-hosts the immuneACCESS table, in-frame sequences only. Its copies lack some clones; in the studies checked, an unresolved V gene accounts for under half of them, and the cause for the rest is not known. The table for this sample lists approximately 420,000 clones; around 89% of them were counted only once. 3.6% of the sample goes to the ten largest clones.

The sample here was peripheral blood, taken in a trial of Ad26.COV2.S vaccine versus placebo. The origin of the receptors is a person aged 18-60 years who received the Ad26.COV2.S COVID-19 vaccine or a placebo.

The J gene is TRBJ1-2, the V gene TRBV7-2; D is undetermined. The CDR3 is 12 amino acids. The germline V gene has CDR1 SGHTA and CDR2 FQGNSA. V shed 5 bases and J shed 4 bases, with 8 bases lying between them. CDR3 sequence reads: CASSRDGYGYTF. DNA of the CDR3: TGTGCCAGCAGCCGAGACGGCTATGGCTACACCTTC.

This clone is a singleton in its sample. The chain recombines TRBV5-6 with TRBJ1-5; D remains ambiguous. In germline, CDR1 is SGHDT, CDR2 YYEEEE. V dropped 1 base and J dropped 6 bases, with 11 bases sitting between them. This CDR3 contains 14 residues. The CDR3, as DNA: TGTGCCAGCAGCTTGCTTAGGGCAAGTCAGCCCCAGCATTTT. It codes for CASSLLRASQPQHF.

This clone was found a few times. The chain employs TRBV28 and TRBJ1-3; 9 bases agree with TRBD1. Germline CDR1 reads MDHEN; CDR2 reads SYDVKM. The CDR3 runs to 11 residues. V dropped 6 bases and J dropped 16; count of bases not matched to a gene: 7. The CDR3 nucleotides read TGTGCCAGCAGGCTGGACAGGGGAGAGTATTTT. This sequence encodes CASRLDRGEYF.

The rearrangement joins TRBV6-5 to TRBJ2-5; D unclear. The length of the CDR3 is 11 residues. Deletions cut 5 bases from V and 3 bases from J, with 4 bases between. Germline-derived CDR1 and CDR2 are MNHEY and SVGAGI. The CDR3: CASSPKETQYF. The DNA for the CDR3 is TGTGCCAGCAGTCCAAAAGAGACCCAGTACTTC.

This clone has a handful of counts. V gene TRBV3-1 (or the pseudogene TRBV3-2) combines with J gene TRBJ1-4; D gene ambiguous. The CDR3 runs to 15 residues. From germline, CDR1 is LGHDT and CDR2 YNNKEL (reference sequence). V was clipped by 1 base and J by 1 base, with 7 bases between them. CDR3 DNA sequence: TGTGCCAGCAGCCAAGGTTGGGGAACTAATGAAAAACTGTTTTTT. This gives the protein CASSQGWGTNEKLFF.

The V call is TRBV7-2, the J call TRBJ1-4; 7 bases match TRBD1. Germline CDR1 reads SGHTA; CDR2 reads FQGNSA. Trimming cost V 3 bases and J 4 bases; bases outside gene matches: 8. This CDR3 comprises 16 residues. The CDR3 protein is CASSFFTGDGNEKLFF. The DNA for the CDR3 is TGTGCCAGCAGCTTTTTCACAGGGGATGGTAATGAAAAACTGTTTTTT.

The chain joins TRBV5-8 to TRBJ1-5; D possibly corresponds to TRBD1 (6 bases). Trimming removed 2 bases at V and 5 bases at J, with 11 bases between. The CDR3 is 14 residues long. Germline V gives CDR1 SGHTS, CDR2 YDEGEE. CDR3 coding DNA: TGTGCCAGCAGCTTTCGGGGGCTGGATCAGCCCCAGCATTTT. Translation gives CASSFRGLDQPQHF.